This is a list of T cell receptor beta chains from one sample in a study of control samples from healthy donors and cancer patients. The method was immunoSEQ multiplex PCR; TCRdb's version includes in-frame clones alone and lacks a portion of them. The profile shows about 180,000 clones, approximately 94% of them singletons. Specimen: blood. These receptors came from a man in his thirties or forties in good health. The CDR3 runs from the conserved cysteine through the conserved F or W. Fields, in order: J gene, D gene, CDR3 length, V gene, clone size, CDR3 DNA, CDR3 protein. A D gene is named only where the DNA matches it firmly. Some rows have no size entry. The others give once, few or many, or a class for an expanded clone.

TRBJ2-3 | . | 16 | TRBV7-6 | . | TGTGCCAGCAGCTTAGGGACGGGGGGCAGCACAGATACGCAGTATTTT | CASSLGTGGSTDTQYF
TRBJ2-5 | . | 13 | TRBV7-9 | . | TGTGCCAGCAGCTTAGGGGGGCAGGAGACCCAGTACTTC | CASSLGGQETQYF
TRBJ1-2 | . | 11 | TRBV10-3 | . | TGTGCCGTGGGGGGGTCCTATGGCTACACCTTC | CAVGGSYGYTF
TRBJ2-3 | TRBD2 | 17 | TRBV4-1 | once | TGCGCCAGCAGCCAAGATGGGGGACTAGCGGTGACAGATACGCAGTATTTT | CASSQDGGLAVTDTQYF
TRBJ2-7 | . | 18 | TRBV4-3 | . | TGCGCCAGCAGCCAAGATCTCTCTGGGCGGGACATGTTCTACGAGCAGTACTTC | CASSQDLSGRDMFYEQYF
TRBJ1-2 | . | 13 | TRBV7-8 | . | TGTGCCAGCAGTCCCGACAGGAACTATGGCTACACCTTC | CASSPDRNYGYTF
TRBJ1-5 | . | 13 | TRBV3-1/TRBV3-2 | . | TGTGCCAGCAGCCAGATGGGGAATCAGCCCCAGCATTTT | CASSQMGNQPQHF
TRBJ2-5 | . | 13 | TRBV6-6 | . | TGTGCCAGCAGTTATAATCGGCGGGAGACCCAGTACTTC | CASSYNRRETQYF
TRBJ1-2 | TRBD1 | 15 | TRBV5-4 | . | TGTGCCAGCAGCTCGAAGACACAGGGGGCGCAAGGCTACACCTTC | CASSSKTQGAQGYTF
TRBJ2-2 | . | 14 | TRBV6-4 | . | TGTGCCAGCAGTGAGGGAAACCTCGGCGGGGAGCTGTTTTTT | CASSEGNLGGELFF
TRBJ1-1 | . | 14 | TRBV10-2 | . | TGCGCCAGCACCACAGGGATAATGAACACTGAAGCTTTCTTT | CASTTGIMNTEAFF
TRBJ1-1 | . | 16 | TRBV5-6 | . | TGTGCCAGCAGTCGCCTCAGGGTATTGAAGGACACTGAAGCTTTCTTT | CASSRLRVLKDTEAFF
TRBJ1-1 | TRBD1 | 12 | TRBV24-1 | . | TGTGCCACCAGTGATCGGACAGGAGAAGCTTTCTTT | CATSDRTGEAFF
TRBJ2-3 | TRBD2 | 17 | TRBV6-6 | . | TGTGCCAGCAGTCCTAGGGCGGGAGCCCTTAGCACAGATACGCAGTATTTT | CASSPRAGALSTDTQYF
TRBJ2-2 | . | 14 | TRBV11-2 | . | TGTGCCAGCAGTCCCGGGACGAACACCGGGGAGCTGTTTTTT | CASSPGTNTGELFF
TRBJ1-1 | . | 12 | TRBV18 | . | TGTGCCAGCTCACCCCTTTCAGGGTACGCTTTCTTT | CASSPLSGYAFF